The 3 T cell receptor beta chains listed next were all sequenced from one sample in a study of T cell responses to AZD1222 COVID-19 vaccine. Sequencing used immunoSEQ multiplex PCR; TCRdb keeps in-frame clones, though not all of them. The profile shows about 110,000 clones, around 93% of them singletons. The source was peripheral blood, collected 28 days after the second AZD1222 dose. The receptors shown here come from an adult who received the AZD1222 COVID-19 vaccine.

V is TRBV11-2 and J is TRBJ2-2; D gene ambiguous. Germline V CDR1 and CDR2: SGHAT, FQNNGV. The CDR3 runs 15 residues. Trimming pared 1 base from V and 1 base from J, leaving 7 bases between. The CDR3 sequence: CASSLVTLNTGELFF. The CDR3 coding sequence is TGTGCCAGCAGCTTAGTGACACTGAACACCGGGGAGCTGTTTTTT.

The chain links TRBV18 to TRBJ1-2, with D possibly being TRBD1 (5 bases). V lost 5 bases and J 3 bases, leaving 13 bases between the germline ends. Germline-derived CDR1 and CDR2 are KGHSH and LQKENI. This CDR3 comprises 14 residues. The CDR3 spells CASSSSTGDYGYTF. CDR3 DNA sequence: TGTGCCAGCTCAAGTTCCACGGGGGACTATGGCTACACCTTC.

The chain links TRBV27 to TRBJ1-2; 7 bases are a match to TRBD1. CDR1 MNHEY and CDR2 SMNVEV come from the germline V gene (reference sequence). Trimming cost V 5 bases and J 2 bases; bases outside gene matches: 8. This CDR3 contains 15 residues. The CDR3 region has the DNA TGTGCCAGCAGTCAAACAGGGGTAAGAAACTATGGCTACACCTTC. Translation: CASSQTGVRNYGYTF.